These 7 T cell receptor beta chains were sequenced from one sample in a study of blood T cell repertoires in COVID-19. TCRdb's copy holds only in-frame clones and misses some; the assay was immunoSEQ multiplex PCR. The sample holds over 150,000 clones; 80% are singletons and the top ten take around 3.2%. The material sequenced was PBMCs or T cells enriched from blood (not recorded which). Source of these receptors: a woman in her fifties or sixties who had recovered from COVID-19.

The chain is built from TRBV3-1 (or the pseudogene TRBV3-2) and TRBJ1-2; 9 bases align to TRBD1. V trimming: 3 bases; J trimming: 7 bases; junction bases outside the gene matches: 12. CDR3 length equals 16 residues. CDR1 and CDR2 (germline): LGHDT, YNNKEL (reference sequence). CDR3 sequence: CASSQARDRVRSGYTF. The CDR3 DNA is TGTGCCAGCAGCCAGGCCCGGGACAGGGTTAGGAGTGGCTACACCTTC.

The V and J genes are TRBV7-3 and TRBJ2-3, with 7 bases aligning to TRBD2. CDR1 is SGHTA, CDR2 FQGTGA, per germline. This CDR3 is built from 14 residues. V dropped 5 bases and J dropped 3; count of bases not matched to a gene: 5. Here the CDR3 DNA reads TGTGCCAGCAGCCCGGGACTATCGACAGATACGCAGTATTTT. Translation gives CASSPGLSTDTQYF.

The chain uses TRBV2 and TRBJ1-2; TRBD1 agrees at 10 bases. Germline trimming cut 8 bases from V and 7 bases from J; bases unmatched to any gene: 10. The CDR3 consists of 14 residues. Germline V gene sequence: CDR1 SNHLY, CDR2 FYNNEI. The CDR3 loop is CASRLTGTGAGYTF. Written as DNA, the CDR3 is TGTGCCAGCCGCCTAACTGGGACAGGGGCTGGCTACACCTTC.

The chain couples TRBV27 to TRBJ1-1, with D tentatively TRBD1 (5 bases). With 6 bases removed from V and 7 bases from J, the gap between germline ends came to 12 bases. CDR3 size: 12 residues. Germline V gene data show CDR1 as MNHEY and CDR2 as SMNVEV (reference sequence). CDR3 in DNA: TGTGCCAGCAGAACTCAGGGCCTTGAAGCTTTCTTT. Protein product: CASRTQGLEAFF.

CDR3 in DNA: TGTGCCAGCTCATCGGGACAGGGAGTCGGCTACACCTTC. It is translated as CASSSGQGVGYTF. This chain uses TRBV18 with TRBJ1-2; 9 positions match TRBD1. The V and J ends lost 5 bases and 8 bases, in that order; junction bases with no gene match: 6. Germline V gives CDR1 KGHSH, CDR2 LQKENI. The length of the CDR3 is 13 residues.

The chain links TRBV7-2 to TRBJ1-6; D is uncertain. CDR3 length equals 12 residues. Germline-derived CDR1 and CDR2 are SGHTA and FQGNSA. Between the trimmed V and J ends, which lost 8 bases and 5 bases, there was a span of 7 bases. This chain's CDR3 is CASEENNSPLHF. The CDR3 DNA sequence: TGTGCCAGCGAGGAGAATAATTCACCCCTCCACTTT.

The V gene is TRBV5-1, the J gene TRBJ2-1; 10 bases line up with TRBD2. Germline V gene data show CDR1 as SGHRS and CDR2 as YFSETQ. This CDR3 comprises 15 residues. With V trimmed by 4 bases and J by 8 bases, 9 bases remained unmatched. The CDR3 nucleotides are TGCGCCAGCAGCCCTAGCGGGGGCCTGGGAGATGAGCAGTTCTTC. The encoded protein is CASSPSGGLGDEQFF.